What follows is one T cell receptor (beta chain) and its context. What it binds is not known. Naive CD8 populations comprised CD45RO-negative cells positively selected for CCR7, excluding terminally differentiated effector memory CD45RA+ cells. The data belong to a study of shared clonotypes between healthy human individuals. Study summary: Serving as donors were a couple of women and a few men, whose ages spanned 18 to 49. Three plates were used per donor for CD4 naive, three for CD4 memory, two for CD8 naive and one for CD8 memory.

Findings and caveats of the study: Naive subsets, compared against memory subsets, generally had larger estimated richness values. The rarefaction results pointed to incomplete sorted-subset sequencing despite large depth.

The repertoire was sequenced with immunoSEQ multiplex PCR; TCRdb's copy has only in-frame clones and lacks some. The sample consists of 2 million to 2.5 million clones, less than 95% of them appearing once. The CDR3 extends over 15 amino acids. Trimming left V 1 base short and J 4 bases short, with 14 bases between. CDR1 SQVTM and CDR2 ANQGSEA come from the germline V gene. The material sequenced was naive CD8+ T cells sorted from blood. V gene TRBV29-1 combines with J gene TRBJ1-3; TRBD1 might be the D (5 bases). The TCR comes from a man aged 18 to 29 in good health. The CDR3 bases are TGCAGCGTTGAAGGGGGCGGCTGGTCGGGAAACACCATATATTTT. Translated: CSVEGGGWSGNTIYF.